The 17 T cell receptor beta chains below all came from one sample that was sequenced in a study of cytomegalovirus exposure and HLA in healthy donors. 60 Vbeta and 13 Jbeta primers were used in PCR. Generated by immunoSEQ multiplex PCR, the TCRdb table keeps only in-frame clones and is missing some. The sample carries under 90,000 clones, 65% to 70% recorded once. The sample was PBMCs. The receptors here all came from a man aged 35 to 55 in good health and CMV-seropositive.

The J gene is TRBJ1-5, the V gene TRBV28; D unclear. The CDR3 runs 14 residues. Trimming removed 5 bases at V and 5 bases at J, with 13 bases between. Germline CDR1 MDHEN, CDR2 SYDVKM. CDR3 loop: CASSLARGDQPQHF. The CDR3 DNA is TGTGCCAGCAGTCTAGCTCGGGGAGATCAGCCCCAGCATTTT.

This clone was picked up one time. The rearrangement uses TRBV29-1 and TRBJ1-5, with D possibly TRBD1 on 6 matching bases. Germline loops: CDR1 SQVTM, CDR2 ANQGSEA. CDR3 length equals 13 residues. Between the trimmed V and J ends, which lost 7 bases and 6 bases, there was a span of 16 bases. CDR3 coding DNA: TGCAGCGCCCGCGGACAGTTCGGTCAGCCCCAGCATTTT. Translated, it gives CSARGQFGQPQHF.

V usage is TRBV7-9 and J usage is TRBJ1-5; D is uncertain. Per the germline V gene, CDR1 is SEHNR and CDR2 is FQNEAQ (reference sequence). There are 13 residues in the CDR3. V lost 5 bases to trimming and J lost 4 bases, with 9 bases between them. In nucleotides, the CDR3 is TGTGCCAGCAGCCGTACAGAAAATCAGCCCCAGCATTTT. Its translation: CASSRTENQPQHF. Full variable domain (outside the CDR3, taken from reference TRBV7-9 and TRBJ1-5): DTGVSQNPRHKITKRGQNVTFRCDPISEHNRLYWYRQTLGQGPEFLTYFQNEAQLEKSRLLSDRFSAERPKGSFSTLEIQRTEQGDSAMYLCASSRTENQPQHFGDGTRLSIL.

As for this clone: The same CDR3 arises from other DNA sequences in this sample as well. The rearrangement links TRBV19 to TRBJ2-1; 8 nucleotides align to TRBD2. The CDR3 consists of 14 residues. After removal of 2 bases from V and 7 bases from J, the junction contained 4 bases not matched to a gene. CDR1 and CDR2 from the germline V gene are LNHDA and SQIVND (reference sequence). CDR3 in amino acids: CASSISGSTNEQFF. DNA of the CDR3: TGTGCCAGTAGTATAAGCGGGAGTACTAATGAGCAGTTCTTC.

The chain combines TRBV30 with TRBJ1-1; 8 bases map to TRBD1. The V and J ends lost 5 bases and 1 base, in that order; junction bases with no gene match: 3. Germline V gene data show CDR1 as GTSNPN and CDR2 as SVGIG (reference sequence). The CDR3 totals 13 residues. CDR3: CAWAGGANTEAFF. In DNA, the CDR3 is TGTGCCTGGGCAGGGGGCGCGAACACTGAAGCTTTCTTT.

This clone was seen a handful of times. The V call is TRBV14, the J call TRBJ1-2; 10 nucleotides line up with TRBD1. V gave up 0 bases and J gave up 8 bases; unmatched junction bases: 12. CDR1 SGHDN and CDR2 FVKESK come from the germline V gene. The CDR3 totals 17 residues. The CDR3 sequence is CASSQDLGGQGIGGYTF. CDR3 nucleotide sequence: TGTGCCAGCAGCCAAGATTTAGGGGGACAGGGGATAGGAGGCTACACCTTC. Combining the CDR3 with reference TRBV14 and TRBJ1-2 gives the whole variable domain EAGVTQFPSHSVIEKGQTVTLRCDPISGHDNLYWYRRVMGKEIKFLLHFVKESKQDESGMPNNRFLAERTGGTYSTLKVQPAELEDSGVYFCASSQDLGGQGIGGYTFGSGTRLTVV.

The CDR3 sequence is CASTTGLAGGLPHEQYF. DNA for the CDR3: TGCGCCAGCACTACGGGACTAGCGGGAGGGCTGCCTCACGAGCAGTACTTC. The chain joins TRBV5-1 to TRBJ2-7; the match to TRBD2 covers 16 bases. The germline V gene has CDR1 SGHRS and CDR2 YFSETQ. V was pared by 6 bases and J by 5 bases, with 11 bases of the junction left unmatched. The CDR3 runs to 17 residues.

This clone was detected a few times. The chain couples TRBV9 to TRBJ2-3; unclear D gene. Germline CDR1 is SGDLS and CDR2 is YYNGEE. V was trimmed by 0 bases and J by 2 bases, leaving 10 bases between them. The CDR3 consists of 15 residues. The CDR3 sequence is CASSVAPQDTDTQYF. CDR3 nucleotides: TGTGCCAGCAGCGTAGCACCCCAGGACACAGATACGCAGTATTTT. Complete variable domain (other parts from reference TRBV9 and TRBJ2-3): DSGVTQTPKHLITATGQRVTLRCSPRSGDLSVYWYQQSLDQGLQFLIQYYNGEERAKGNILERFSAQQFPDLHSELNLSSLELGDSALYFCASSVAPQDTDTQYFGPGTRLTVL.

The chain links TRBV7-8 to TRBJ1-5; 9 bases align to TRBD1. Germline trimming cut 5 bases from V and 7 bases from J; bases unmatched to any gene: 9. The germline V gene encodes CDR1 SGHVS and CDR2 FQNEAQ. The CDR3 is 15 residues long. The CDR3 DNA sequence: TGTGCCAGCAGCCCCGGCGGGACAGGGTCGCAGCCCCAGCATTTT. Residues: CASSPGGTGSQPQHF. The variable domain in full, with the rest retrieved from reference TRBV7-8 and TRBJ1-5, is GAGVSQSPRYKVAKRGQDVALRCDPISGHVSLFWYQQALGQGPEFLTYFQNEAQLDKSGLPSDRFFAERPEGSVSTLKIQRTQQEDSAVYLCASSPGGTGSQPQHFGDGTRLSIL.

V and J are TRBV5-6 and TRBJ1-2; D is possibly TRBD1 (6 bases). The CDR3 is 15 amino acids. Between the trimmed V and J ends, which lost 0 bases and 8 bases, there was a span of 17 bases. Per the germline V gene, CDR1 is SGHDT and CDR2 is YYEEEE. In DNA, the CDR3 is TGTGCCAGCAGCTTGGTAACGGGACACCTGGAGGGCTACACCTTC. It translates to CASSLVTGHLEGYTF.

This chain uses TRBV9 with TRBJ2-7; 7 nucleotides line up with TRBD1. The CDR3 runs to 15 residues. Per germline, CDR1 SGDLS and CDR2 YYNGEE. V dropped 0 bases and J dropped 4; count of bases not matched to a gene: 7. CDR3: CASSVGKGQLYEQYF. In DNA, the CDR3 is TGTGCCAGCAGCGTAGGTAAGGGACAGTTATACGAGCAGTACTTC.

CDR3 protein: CASSELGTGMNTEAFF. The CDR3 nucleotides read TGTGCCAGCAGTGAATTAGGGACAGGGATGAACACTGAAGCTTTCTTT. The chain uses TRBV6-1 and TRBJ1-1, with 9 bases matching TRBD1. Trimming cost V 2 bases and J 0 bases; bases outside gene matches: 4. The CDR3 totals 16 residues. In germline, CDR1 is MNHNS, CDR2 SASEGT.

V usage is TRBV5-6 and J usage is TRBJ1-5; D is unclear. CDR3 length: 15 residues. Germline V lookup: CDR1 SGHDT, CDR2 YYEEEE. V was pared by 0 bases and J by 2 bases, with 9 bases between. Here the CDR3 reads CASSLGGVGNQPQHF. The CDR3 DNA is TGTGCCAGCAGCTTGGGGGGAGTTGGCAATCAGCCCCAGCATTTT.

The chain uses TRBV2 and TRBJ1-2; no clear D gene. Germline V lookup: CDR1 SNHLY, CDR2 FYNNEI. V was cut by 1 base and J by 0 bases, with 9 bases left in between. The CDR3 consists of 15 residues. The CDR3 bases are TGTGCCAGCAGTGAAGGGCTGTCCACTAACTATGGCTACACCTTC. Translated, it gives CASSEGLSTNYGYTF.

There are a few counts of this clone. The V and J genes are TRBV5-1 and TRBJ2-1; 8 positions match TRBD1. V trimming: 4 bases; J trimming: 3 bases; junction bases outside the gene matches: 3. Germline V CDR1 and CDR2: SGHRS, YFSETQ. The CDR3 is 14 residues long. The CDR3 is CASSPTGDYNEQFF. CDR3 DNA sequence: TGCGCCAGCAGCCCGACAGGGGACTACAATGAGCAGTTCTTC.

The chain couples TRBV5-4 to TRBJ1-2; 7 bases map to TRBD1. The V and J ends lost 6 bases and 7 bases, in that order; junction bases with no gene match: 6. Germline assignment: CDR1 SGHNT and CDR2 YYREEE (reference sequence). This CDR3 comprises 12 residues. As DNA, the CDR3 is TGTGCCAGCACAGAACCAGGGGGTGGCTACACCTTC. Amino acids: CASTEPGGGYTF.

The rearrangement joins TRBV5-6 to TRBJ2-7; 10 bases align to TRBD2. Germline lookup yields CDR1 SGHDT and CDR2 YYEEEE. With 5 bases clipped from V and 5 bases from J, the junction kept 7 bases outside the gene matches. The length of the CDR3 is 14 residues. CDR3 sequence: CASSFPGLANEQYF. The CDR3 coding sequence is TGTGCCAGCAGTTTCCCGGGACTAGCGAACGAGCAGTACTTC.